These 17 T cell receptor beta chains were sequenced from one sample in a study of CD8+CD57+ T cells in acquired aplastic anemia. Investigators profiled TCR beta VDJ and CDR3 from genomic DNA template. One entry per CDR3 protein results from TCRdb running MiXCR on the reads. This table holds about 190,000 distinct CDR3 sequences, under 55% found once. The patients chosen for sequencing had shown expansion of CD8+CD57+ cells (detected by flow cytometry). What was sequenced was sorted CD4+, CD8+, or CD8+CD57+ T cells (not recorded which) from PBMCs. These TCRs come from a human donor with aplastic anemia.

This clonotype was counted once. The chain combines TRBV29-1 with TRBJ2-1; the D call may be TRBD1 or TRBD2 (5 bases each). Trimming stripped 3 bases from V and 5 bases from J, with 11 bases between. Germline-derived CDR1 and CDR2 are SQVTM and ANQGSEA. This CDR3 has 13 amino acids. Written as DNA, the CDR3 is TGCAGCGTTGAGAACGGGGCTGACAATGAGCAGTTCTTC. Protein: CSVENGADNEQFF.

A note on this clonotype: Likely a read error: the CDR3 ends without its conserved phenylalanine or tryptophan. CDR3 nucleotides: TGTGCCGCTCGGGGGCGGGGAGCGAACACTGAAGCTTTCTCT. Protein: CAARGRGANTEAFS. The V call is TRBV25-1, the J call TRBJ1-1; TRBD1 is a possible D gene (6 bases). Trimming cost V 11 bases and J 1 base, with 17 bases left between them. The length of the CDR3 is 14 residues. Germline V gene sequence: CDR1 MGHDK, CDR2 SYGVNS.

This clonotype showed up many times. V usage is TRBV19 and J usage is TRBJ2-1; maybe TRBD2 (6 bases). V was cut by 4 bases and J by 4 bases, with 17 bases left in between. The CDR3 has 16 amino acids. Germline V gives CDR1 LNHDA, CDR2 SQIVND (reference sequence). The chain's CDR3 is CASSTPGGATYNEQFF. As DNA, the CDR3 is TGTGCCAGTAGTACCCCCGGGGGAGCGACTTACAATGAGCAGTTCTTC.

This clonotype came up a few times. The chain has TRBV19 and TRBJ1-6; TRBD1 matches at 7 bases. V gave up 7 bases and J gave up 7 bases; unmatched junction bases: 7. The CDR3 is 14 residues long. CDR1 and CDR2 from the germline V gene are LNHDA and SQIVND (reference sequence). The CDR3 reads CASTTGTDNSPLHF. CDR3 bases: TGTGCCAGTACCACCGGGACAGACAATTCACCCCTCCACTTT.

This clonotype was counted ten times or more. The chain employs TRBV7-3 and TRBJ2-1, with 9 positions matching TRBD2. Losses at the gene ends were 5 bases for V and 9 bases for J; bases not matched to a gene: 5. Per germline, CDR1 SGHTA and CDR2 FQGTGA. This CDR3 is 13 amino acids long. CDR3 DNA: TGTGCCAGCAGCCCCGGGACTAGCCTTGAGCAGTTCTTC. Protein product: CASSPGTSLEQFF.

J is TRBJ2-4 and V is TRBV5-1; D call uncertain. The germline V gene encodes CDR1 SGHRS and CDR2 YFSETQ. The ends were cut back, 4 bases at V and 5 bases at J, with 16 bases in the middle. This CDR3 contains 15 residues. CDR3 DNA: TGCGCCAGCAGCCCCGATCCCGCAGGCCAAAACATTCAGTACTTC. Translated: CASSPDPAGQNIQYF.

V gene TRBV19 combines with J gene TRBJ1-6; possibly TRBD1 for D (5 bases). The CDR3 length is 15 residues. CDR1 and CDR2 (germline): LNHDA, SQIVND (reference sequence). Trimming shortened V by 6 bases and J by 5 bases, and 14 bases separated the two germline ends. CDR3 DNA: TGTGCCAGTAGCAATAGTGGCAGGGATAATTCACCCCTCCACTTT. Protein: CASSNSGRDNSPLHF. Together with reference TRBV19 and TRBJ1-6, the CDR3 gives the full variable domain: DGGITQSPKYLFRKEGQNVTLSCEQNLNHDAMYWYRQDPGQGLRLIYYSQIVNDFQKGDIAEGYSVSREKKESFPLTVTSAQKNPTAFYLCASSNSGRDNSPLHFGNGTRLTVT.

This clonotype was detected once. One end of the junction fails to match germline, which may point to a read error. V usage is TRBV9 and J usage is TRBJ2-1, with TRBD1 matching over 8 bases. The CDR3 is made up of 17 amino acids. In germline, CDR1 is SGDLS, CDR2 YYNGEE. The CDR3 region is CASSVGPTQGAVNEQLF. The CDR3 nucleotides are TGTGCCAGCAGCGTTGGCCCAACGCAGGGGGCGGTTAATGAGCAGCTCTTC.

The chain links TRBV7-6 to TRBJ2-3; 14 bases line up with TRBD2. With V trimmed by 5 bases and J by 10 bases, 8 bases remained unmatched. Germline CDR1 reads SGHVS; CDR2 reads FNYEAQ. This CDR3 is 15 amino acids long. The CDR3 reads CASSTGLAGVLAQYF. The DNA of the CDR3 is TGTGCCAGCAGCACGGGACTAGCGGGAGTTTTGGCGCAGTATTTT.

A word on this clonotype: A much bigger clone sits one base away, suggesting this may be a read error. This chain connects TRBV24-1 to TRBJ2-3; D gene ambiguous. The CDR3 is 12 amino acids. Looked up from germline, CDR1 is KGHDR and CDR2 is SFDVKD. This CDR3 is CASSEAGDTRYF. DNA for the CDR3: TGTGCCAGCAGTGAAGCAGGAGATACGCGGTATTTT.

This chain uses TRBV6-1 with TRBJ1-2; 8 bases match TRBD1. Germline V gene lookup returns CDR1 MNHNS and CDR2 SASEGT. There are 16 residues in the CDR3. With 5 bases clipped from V and 2 bases from J, the junction kept 10 bases outside the gene matches. For the CDR3, the DNA is TGTGCCAGCAGTACGTACGTCGGACAGGGCAACTATGGCTACACCTTC. It translates to CASSTYVGQGNYGYTF.

As to this clonotype: A much larger clone differs from this one at a single base, so this may be a read error. The chain links TRBV5-6 to TRBJ2-3, with 7 bases that match TRBD1. CDR1 and CDR2 from the germline V gene are SGHDT and YYEEEE. The CDR3 consists of 11 residues. The DNA for the CDR3 is TGTGCCAGCAGCCTGCACGGGACAGCTCATTTT. This encodes CASSLHGTAHF.

This clonotype has more than one count but fewer than ten. The rearrangement joins TRBV10-3 to TRBJ1-2; TRBD1 might be the D (6 bases). Germline V gives CDR1 ENHRY, CDR2 SYGVKD. V was clipped by 5 bases and J by 6 bases, with 10 bases between them. CDR3 length: 12 amino acids. This chain's CDR3 is CAISSPGDGYTF. The CDR3 DNA reads TGTGCCATCAGTTCACCAGGGGATGGCTACACCTTC.

This rearrangement joins TRBV27 to TRBJ1-5; tentatively, D is TRBD1 (5 bases). Germline V gene data show CDR1 as MNHEY and CDR2 as SMNVEV (reference sequence). Trimming removed 4 bases from V and 0 bases from J, with 16 bases in between. This CDR3 has 17 amino acids. CDR3 nucleotide sequence: TGTGCCAGCAGTTCCTTAAGACAGCCAAGTAGCAATCAGCCCCAGCATTTT. This gives the protein CASSSLRQPSSNQPQHF.

This clonotype appeared a few times. The chain has TRBV28 and TRBJ2-7, with 7 positions matching TRBD2. V lost 3 bases to trimming and J lost 4 bases; unmatched junction nucleotides: 15. The CDR3 runs 17 residues. CDR1 is MDHEN, CDR2 SYDVKM, per germline. The CDR3 here is CASSFIGSGPAGYEQYF. The CDR3 DNA reads as TGTGCCAGCAGTTTCATCGGGAGCGGCCCAGCGGGATACGAGCAGTACTTC. Combining the CDR3 with reference TRBV28 and TRBJ2-7 gives the whole variable domain DVKVTQSSRYLVKRTGEKVFLECVQDMDHENMFWYRQDPGLGLRLIYFSYDVKMKEKGDIPEGYSVSREKKERFSLILESASTNQTSMYLCASSFIGSGPAGYEQYFGPGTRLTVT.

J is TRBJ2-7 and V is TRBV20-1, with 9 bases fitting TRBD2. The CDR3 sequence is 14 residues long. V lost 6 bases, J lost 0 bases, and 6 bases stayed unmatched. The V gene's germline CDR1 is DFQATT and CDR2 SNEGSKA (reference sequence). The CDR3 DNA reads as TGCAGTGCACGAGCGGGAGGAAACTCCTACGAGCAGTACTTC. Residues: CSARAGGNSYEQYF.

This clonotype was seen at least ten times. In DNA form, the CDR3 reads TGCGCCAGCAGCTCAGGTGGTGGGGGTACGCACTATGGCTACACCTTC. Translating gives CASSSGGGGTHYGYTF. The rearrangement links TRBV4-1 to TRBJ1-2, with TRBD1 as a possible D gene (5 bases). The germline V gene encodes CDR1 MGHRA and CDR2 YSYEKL. The CDR3 runs 16 residues. The V end was cut by 5 bases, the J end by 3 bases, with 19 bases between.